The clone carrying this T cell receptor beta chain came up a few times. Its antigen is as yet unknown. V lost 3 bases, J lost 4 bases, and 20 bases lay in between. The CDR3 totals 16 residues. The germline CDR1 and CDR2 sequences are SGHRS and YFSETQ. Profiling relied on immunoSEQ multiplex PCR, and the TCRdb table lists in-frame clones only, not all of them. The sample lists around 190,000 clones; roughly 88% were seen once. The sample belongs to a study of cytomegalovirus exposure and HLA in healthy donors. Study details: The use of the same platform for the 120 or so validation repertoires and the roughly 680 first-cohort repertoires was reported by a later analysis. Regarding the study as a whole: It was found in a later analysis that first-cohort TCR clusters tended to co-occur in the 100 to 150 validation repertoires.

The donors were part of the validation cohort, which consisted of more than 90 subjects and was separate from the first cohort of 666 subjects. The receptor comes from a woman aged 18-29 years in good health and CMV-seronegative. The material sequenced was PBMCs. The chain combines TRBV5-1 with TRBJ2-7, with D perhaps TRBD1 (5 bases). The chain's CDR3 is CASSSNDSPVKYEQYF. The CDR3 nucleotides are TGCGCCAGCAGCTCCAACGACAGTCCCGTTAAGTACGAGCAGTACTTC.